This TCR beta chain originates from a study of blood T cell repertoires in COVID-19. This clone was picked up a small number of times. Germline-derived CDR1 and CDR2 are SGHNT and YENEEA. This CDR3 has 15 amino acids. J gave up 1 base and V 3 bases, and 3 bases lay outside the gene matches. Sequenced by immunoSEQ multiplex PCR; TCRdb stores in-frame clones only, minus some. The table includes 35,000 to 55,000 clones, roughly 90% detected once. The material sequenced was peripheral blood. The genes are TRBV11-3 and TRBJ1-2, with 9 bases fitting TRBD1. This sequence originates from a man aged 65 to 85 with active COVID-19. In DNA, the CDR3 is TGTGCCAGCAGCTTCACAGGGGGCTTTAACTATGGCTACACCTTC. Translation: CASSFTGGFNYGYTF.